This TCR beta chain was captured by sequencing in a study of blood T cell repertoires in COVID-19. Study-wide background: Whether acute or convalescent, the COVID-19 samples came from the United States, Italy and Spain. T cells, B-cell-depleted T cells, or PBMCs provided the cDNA or gDNA that served as material.

In the authors' methods: Reference gene primer amplification in the assay estimated nucleated cell counts. Libraries were prepared by immunoSEQ multiplex PCR; TCRdb keeps only in-frame clonotypes and omits some of them. The V and J calls and clone size come from that table; D and trimming were worked out from the DNA. The sample lists around 300,000 clones; around 86% were seen once. Germline V gene sequence: CDR1 KGHDR, CDR2 SFDVKD. CDR3 size: 16 residues. Germline trimming cut 8 bases from V and 9 bases from J; bases unmatched to any gene: 17. Input material: peripheral blood. V is TRBV24-1 and J is TRBJ1-5, with 8 bases aligning to TRBD1. The sequence came from a man aged 45-60 years with acute or convalescent COVID-19. DNA for the CDR3: TGTGCCACCACCGGGGCTCTCAGGGGGCGCGGTTGGCCCCAGCATTTT. It specifies CATTGALRGRGWPQHF.